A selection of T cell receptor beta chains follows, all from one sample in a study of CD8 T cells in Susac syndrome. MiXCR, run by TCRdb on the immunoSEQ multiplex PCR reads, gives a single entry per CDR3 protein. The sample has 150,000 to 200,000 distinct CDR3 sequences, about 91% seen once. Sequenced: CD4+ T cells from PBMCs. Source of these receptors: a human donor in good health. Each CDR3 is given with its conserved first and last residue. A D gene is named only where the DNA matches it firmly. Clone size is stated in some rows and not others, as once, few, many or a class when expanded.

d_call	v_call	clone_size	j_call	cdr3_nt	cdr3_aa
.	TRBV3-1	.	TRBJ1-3	TGTGCCAGCAGCCAGGGTGGGCCGGGACGCTCTGGAAACACCATATATTTT	CASSQGGPGRSGNTIYF
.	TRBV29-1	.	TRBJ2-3	TGCAGCGTTGATAGCCGAGGGACAGATACGCAGTATTTT	CSVDSRGTDTQYF
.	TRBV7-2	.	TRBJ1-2	TGTGCCAGCAGCCGAGAAACCGGAGACTACTATGGCTACACCTTC	CASSRETGDYYGYTF
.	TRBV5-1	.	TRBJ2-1	TGCGCCAGCAGCTTGGCCGCCCTCAACAATGAGCAGTTCTTC	CASSLAALNNEQFF
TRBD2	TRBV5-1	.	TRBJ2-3	TGCGCCAGCAGCTCGCCCTCGGGACTAGCGGGCACAGATACGCAGTATTTT	CASSSPSGLAGTDTQYF
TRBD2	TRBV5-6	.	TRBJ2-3	TGTGCCAGCAGCTTGTTCGGGGGGTCGGGCGCAGATACGCAGTATTTT	CASSLFGGSGADTQYF
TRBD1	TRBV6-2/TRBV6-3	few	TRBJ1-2	TGTGCCAGCAGGACCGGGACAGGAGGCTATGGCTACACCTTC	CASRTGTGGYGYTF
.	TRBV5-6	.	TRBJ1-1	TGTGCCAGCAGCCTCACCCTCGGGGGAAGACGGACTGAAGCTTTCTTT	CASSLTLGGRRTEAFF
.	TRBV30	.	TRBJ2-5	TGTGCCTGGAGAGAGTCCTCGGAGACCCAGTACTTC	CAWRESSETQYF
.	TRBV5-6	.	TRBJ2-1	TGTGCCAGCAGCTTGGGTCCAGGGAGGCCCCACAATGAGCAGTTCTTC	CASSLGPGRPHNEQFF
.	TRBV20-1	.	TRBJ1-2	TGCAGTGCTACCGCTAACTATGGCTACACCTTC	CSATANYGYTF
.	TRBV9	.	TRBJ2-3	TGTGCCAGCAGCCCCGGAGTGAAAGATACGCAGTATTTT	CASSPGVKDTQYF
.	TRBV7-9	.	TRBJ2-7	TGTGCCAGCAGCCTGGCAGGGTTCAACGAGCAGTACTTC	CASSLAGFNEQYF
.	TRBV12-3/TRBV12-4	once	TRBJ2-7	TGTGCCAGCAGTCCCGCCGCGGGACATCCAAGCTCCTACGAGCAGTACTTC	CASSPAAGHPSSYEQYF
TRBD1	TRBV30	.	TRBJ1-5	TGTGCCTGTCAGGGGGGGGACCTGCAGCCCCAGCATTTT	CACQGGDLQPQHF
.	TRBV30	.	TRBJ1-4	TGTGCCTGGAGCCAGGGAAGTTTGGAAAAACTGTTTTTT	CAWSQGSLEKLFF
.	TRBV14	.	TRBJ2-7	TGTGCCAGCAGCCAAAATATCCTCTACGAGCAGTACTTC	CASSQNILYEQYF
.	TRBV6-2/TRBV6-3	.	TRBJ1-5	TGTGCCAGCACTAAAGGGGGATTTACTATTAATCAGCCCCAGCATTTT	CASTKGGFTINQPQHF
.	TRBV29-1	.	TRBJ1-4	TGCAGCGTTGCGGAGATCTCAACTAATGAAAAACTGTTTTTT	CSVAEISTNEKLFF
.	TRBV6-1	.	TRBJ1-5	TGTGCCAGCATCGGCCGTGGTGGGAATCAGCCCCAGCATTTT	CASIGRGGNQPQHF
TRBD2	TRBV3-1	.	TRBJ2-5	TGTGCCAGCAGCCCTTTGACTAGCGGGGGGGAAGAGACCCAGTACTTC	CASSPLTSGGEETQYF
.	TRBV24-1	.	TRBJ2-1	TGTGCCACCAGTGACCCGGACGCTGGCTCCTACAATGAGCAGTTCTTC	CATSDPDAGSYNEQFF
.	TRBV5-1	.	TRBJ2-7	TGCGCCAGCATGCAGGGATGGAACTACGAGCAGTACTTC	CASMQGWNYEQYF
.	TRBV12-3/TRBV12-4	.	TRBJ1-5	TGTGCCAGCAGTCAGCGGAGAGGGTTCAATCAGCCCCAGCATTTT	CASSQRRGFNQPQHF
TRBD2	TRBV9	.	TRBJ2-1	TGTGCCAGCAGCGCCACTAGCGGCTACAATGAGCAGTTCTTC	CASSATSGYNEQFF
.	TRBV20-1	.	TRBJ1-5	TGCAGTGCTAGGGATCCCGTTAGGGGCAATCAGCCCCAGCATTTT	CSARDPVRGNQPQHF
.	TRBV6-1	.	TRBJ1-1	TGTGCCAGCAGTGGGACAGTTAACACTGAAGCTTTCTTT	CASSGTVNTEAFF
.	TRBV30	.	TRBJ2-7	TGTGCCTGGAGTGGGGGACATTGGAATGGCGAGCAGTACTTC	CAWSGGHWNGEQYF
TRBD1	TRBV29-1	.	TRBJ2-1	TGCAGCGCATCCGGGACAGGGGTTAATGAGCAGTTCTTC	CSASGTGVNEQFF
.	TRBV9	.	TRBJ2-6	TGTGCCAGCAGCGTAGCGGATGGGGCCAACGTCCTGACTTTC	CASSVADGANVLTF
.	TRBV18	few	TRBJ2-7	TGTGCCAGCTCGCTGCCCGGGTCGAATTACGAGCAGTACTTC	CASSLPGSNYEQYF
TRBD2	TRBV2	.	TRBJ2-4	TGTGCCAGCGCTAGCGGGGGAAGTGACATTCAGTACTTC	CASASGGSDIQYF
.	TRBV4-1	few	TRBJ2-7	TGCGCCAGCAGCCACCAGGGGGGCGAGCAGTACTTC	CASSHQGGEQYF
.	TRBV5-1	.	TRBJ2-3	TGCGCCAGCACCGTAGGCAGGAGCACAGATACGCAGTATTTT	CASTVGRSTDTQYF
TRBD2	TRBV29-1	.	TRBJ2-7	TGCAGCGTTTCTAGCGGGGGAACACATGTCTACGAGCAGTACTTC	CSVSSGGTHVYEQYF
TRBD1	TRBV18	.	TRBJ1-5	TGTGCCAGCTCGGACCAGGGACAGAGGGATCAGCCCCAGCATTTT	CASSDQGQRDQPQHF
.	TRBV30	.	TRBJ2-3	TGTGCCTGGAGTGTAGATCCAGCGGACACAGATACGCAGTATTTT	CAWSVDPADTDTQYF
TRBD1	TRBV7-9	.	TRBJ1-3	TGTGCCAGCAGCCAACAAGACAGGGGGCTAGGCTCTGGAAACACCATATATTTT	CASSQQDRGLGSGNTIYF
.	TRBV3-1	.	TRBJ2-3	TGTGCCAGCAGCCAGCACAGTCAAGGGCAGTATTTT	CASSQHSQGQYF
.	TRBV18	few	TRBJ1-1	TGTGCCAGCTCACCCTCGGAGGCTTGGGGGACTGAAGCTTTCTTT	CASSPSEAWGTEAFF
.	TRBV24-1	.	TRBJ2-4	TGTGCCACCAGTGATTCCCGAGGTACAGCCAAAAACATTCAGTACTTC	CATSDSRGTAKNIQYF
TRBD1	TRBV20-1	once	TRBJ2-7	TGCAGTGCAACCACCCGGGACAGGCCCTACGAGCAGTACTTC	CSATTRDRPYEQYF
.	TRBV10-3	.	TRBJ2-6	TGTGCCATCAGGGGGGCTGCCATCTCTGGGGCCAACGTCCTGACTTTC	CAIRGAAISGANVLTF
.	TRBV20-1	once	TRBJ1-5	TGCAGTGCTAGTATGGGTGGGGCCGATCAGCCCCAGCATTTT	CSASMGGADQPQHF
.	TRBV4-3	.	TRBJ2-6	TGCGCCAGCAGCCATGGCCGGGGCTCTGGGGCCAACGTCCTGACTTTC	CASSHGRGSGANVLTF
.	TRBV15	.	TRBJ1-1	TGTGCCACCAGCCCTAGAGGCTATAACACTGAAGCTTTCTTT	CATSPRGYNTEAFF
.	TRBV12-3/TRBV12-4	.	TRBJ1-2	TGTGCCAGCAGTCCCCCAGTTGGTGGCTACACCTTC	CASSPPVGGYTF
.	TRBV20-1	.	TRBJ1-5	TGCAGTGCTAGAGGACCGATCAATCAGCCCCAGCATTTT	CSARGPINQPQHF
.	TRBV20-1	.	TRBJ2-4	TGCAGCGCCCCCTTCCAGGCGGGGGCCAAAAACATTCAGTACTTC	CSAPFQAGAKNIQYF
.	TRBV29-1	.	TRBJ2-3	TGCAGCGTTGGGCTAGCGAAAGATACGCAGTATTTT	CSVGLAKDTQYF
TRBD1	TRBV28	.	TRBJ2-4	TGTGCCAGCGTCAGACAGGGGGGAAACATTCAGTACTTC	CASVRQGGNIQYF
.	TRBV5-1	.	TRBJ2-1	TGCGCCAGCAGCCCGAGTATAGGGAACAATGAGCAGTTCTTC	CASSPSIGNNEQFF
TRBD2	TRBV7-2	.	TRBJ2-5	TGTGCCAGCACCGGACTAGCGGGGGGATGGGAGACCCAGTACTTC	CASTGLAGGWETQYF
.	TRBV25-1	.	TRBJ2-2	TGTGCCAGCACCAGGGAGAACACCGGGGAGCTGTTTTTT	CASTRENTGELFF
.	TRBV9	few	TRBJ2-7	TGTGCCAGCAGCCCCGACGGGTTCTCCTACGAGCAGTACTTC	CASSPDGFSYEQYF
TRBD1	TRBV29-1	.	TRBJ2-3	TGCAGCGTTGAAGGCTCCGAGGGGGCCCGGGATACGCAGTATTTT	CSVEGSEGARDTQYF
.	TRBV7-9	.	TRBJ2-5	TGTGCCAGCACCGCATCCGAGGCTGGGGGGACCCAGTACTTC	CASTASEAGGTQYF